The 14 T cell receptor beta chains presented below share a single source sample, sequenced in a study of shared clonotypes between healthy human individuals. Profiled with immunoSEQ multiplex PCR; TCRdb holds only in-frame clones, not every one. The table has roughly 520,000 clones, roughly 95% seen once. What was sequenced was naive CD4+ T cells sorted from blood. Regarding subset: CD45RA+ positively selected. The receptors were gathered from a woman aged 25 to 39 in good health.

The V call is TRBV7-9, the J call TRBJ2-3; no firm D call. The CDR3 consists of 12 residues. V was clipped by 5 bases and J by 4 bases, with 7 bases between them. CDR1 is SEHNR and CDR2 is FQNEAQ in the germline V gene (reference sequence). CDR3 loop: CASSHPADTQYF. The CDR3 DNA follows: TGTGCCAGCAGCCATCCAGCAGATACGCAGTATTTT.

V usage is TRBV10-2 and J usage is TRBJ2-3; TRBD2 agrees at 8 bases. This CDR3 contains 17 residues. Looked up from germline, CDR1 is WSHSY and CDR2 is SAAADI. Trimming took 1 base from V and 2 from J; bases not matched to a gene: 8. The CDR3 DNA follows: TGCGCCAGCAGTGAGTTAGGGAGCGGGGGTTACACAGATACGCAGTATTTT. Amino acids: CASSELGSGGYTDTQYF.

V usage is TRBV28 and J usage is TRBJ2-7, with 7 bases fitting TRBD1. Germline V gene data show CDR1 as MDHEN and CDR2 as SYDVKM. Trimming took 4 bases from V and 5 from J; bases not matched to a gene: 17. CDR3 length equals 17 residues. Here the CDR3 DNA reads TGTGCCAGCAGTTCCACGGGGAGCAGGGGGTCCCTCCACGAGCAGTACTTC. Protein: CASSSTGSRGSLHEQYF.

Only one count was recorded for this clone. The chain has TRBV27 and TRBJ2-1; tentative D call: TRBD2 (6 bases). The ends were cut back, 1 base at V and 0 bases at J, with 10 bases in the middle. Germline values: CDR1 MNHEY, CDR2 SMNVEV (reference sequence). This CDR3 is built from 16 residues. CDR3 amino acids: CASSLLGGRSYNEQFF. The CDR3 DNA is TGTGCCAGCAGTTTATTGGGGGGACGCTCCTACAATGAGCAGTTCTTC.

The chain has TRBV5-1 and TRBJ1-2, with 7 bases matching TRBD1. Germline assignment: CDR1 SGHRS and CDR2 YFSETQ. V lost 3 bases and J lost 1; bases outside the gene matches: 9. The CDR3 totals 16 residues. CDR3 bases: TGCGCCAGCAGCTGGGAAGAGGGGGCGCATAACTATGGCTACACCTTC. This sequence encodes CASSWEEGAHNYGYTF.

This chain uses TRBV19 with TRBJ2-3; maybe TRBD2 (5 bases). The CDR3 consists of 14 residues. CDR1 is LNHDA, CDR2 SQIVND, per germline (reference sequence). The V and J ends lost 6 bases and 2 bases respectively, with 12 bases between them. The DNA for the CDR3 is TGTGCCAGTAGCAAAACTAGTGCCACAGATACGCAGTATTTT. Its translation: CASSKTSATDTQYF.

V gene TRBV27 combines with J gene TRBJ1-1; TRBD1 is a possible D gene (5 bases). The germline V gene encodes CDR1 MNHEY and CDR2 SMNVEV (reference sequence). CDR3 length equals 14 residues. V gave up 6 bases and J gave up 3 bases, with 14 bases separating them. The CDR3 spells CASSPGRSYTEAFF. CDR3 bases: TGTGCCAGCAGCCCGGGACGGTCCTACACTGAAGCTTTCTTT.

This clone showed up just once. The chain links TRBV7-9 to TRBJ2-7, with D perhaps TRBD1 (6 bases). The length of the CDR3 is 17 residues. Trimming removed 5 bases at V and 1 base at J, with 21 bases between. Germline assignment: CDR1 SEHNR and CDR2 FQNEAQ (reference sequence). The chain's CDR3 is CASSLGRLDSSSYEQYF. As DNA, the CDR3 is TGTGCCAGCAGCCTGGGTCGTTTGGACAGTTCTTCCTACGAGCAGTACTTC. Complete variable domain (other parts from reference TRBV7-9 and TRBJ2-7): DTGVSQNPRHKITKRGQNVTFRCDPISEHNRLYWYRQTLGQGPEFLTYFQNEAQLEKSRLLSDRFSAERPKGSFSTLEIQRTEQGDSAMYLCASSLGRLDSSSYEQYFGPGTRLTVT.

J is TRBJ2-5 and V is TRBV5-1; D gene unclear. The CDR3 is made up of 13 amino acids. Germline V gives CDR1 SGHRS, CDR2 YFSETQ. V shed 0 bases and J shed 5 bases, with 8 bases lying between them. The CDR3 is CASSLVARETQYF. The CDR3 region has the DNA TGCGCCAGCAGCTTGGTCGCTAGGGAGACCCAGTACTTC.

The genes are TRBV28 and TRBJ1-5; D is perhaps TRBD1 (5 bases). This CDR3 has 13 amino acids. V lost 3 bases, J lost 7 bases, and 10 bases lay in between. In germline, CDR1 is MDHEN, CDR2 SYDVKM. The CDR3 DNA reads as TGTGCCAGCAGTTTTCGGGGGAGACAGCCCCAGCATTTT. Translating it yields CASSFRGRQPQHF.

The V and J genes are TRBV29-1 and TRBJ2-1; D is ambiguous. The CDR3 length is 14 residues. Trimming shortened V by 2 bases and J by 3 bases, and 11 bases separated the two germline ends. CDR1 and CDR2 from the germline V gene are SQVTM and ANQGSEA. The CDR3 protein is CSVEWLGHYNEQFF. The CDR3 coding sequence is TGCAGCGTTGAATGGCTAGGCCACTACAATGAGCAGTTCTTC.

This clone was recorded once. V gene TRBV5-1 combines with J gene TRBJ2-4, with 9 bases matching TRBD1. The CDR3 sequence is 15 residues long. From germline, CDR1 is SGHRS and CDR2 YFSETQ. V shed 0 bases, J shed 5 bases, and the junction held 3 bases outside the gene matches. The DNA for the CDR3 is TGCGCCAGCAGCTTGGGGGGACAGGGACAAAACATTCAGTACTTC. Translating gives CASSLGGQGQNIQYF.

The chain has TRBV7-9 and TRBJ2-7; a weak D match, TRBD1 (5 bases). The CDR3 totals 14 residues. CDR1 and CDR2 (germline): SEHNR, FQNEAQ (reference sequence). V was shortened by 2 bases and J by 5 bases, with 13 bases between the two germline ends. The CDR3, as DNA: TGTGCCAGCAGCTTATGGGGCATAGACGACGAGCAGTACTTC. Protein: CASSLWGIDDEQYF.

The gene calls are TRBV11-2 and TRBJ2-7; D unresolved. V was clipped by 4 bases and J by 2 bases, with 12 bases between them. Germline CDR1 and CDR2: SGHAT and FQNNGV. This CDR3 has 14 amino acids. In DNA, the CDR3 is TGTGCCAGCAGCTCAGGCGTCGCAGCCTACGAGCAGTACTTC. This translates into CASSSGVAAYEQYF.